The 5 T cell receptor beta chains below were found in one sample sequenced in a study of T cell repertoires in cytomegalovirus infection (dated by TCRdb to between 2017 and 2020). No antigen has been identified for these receptors. The sample's treatment or condition label is to be understood as: in vitro stimulation with specific CMV peptide epitopes to enrich CMV-specific T cells. These reads were obtained on an Illumina HiSeq 1500. TCRdb trimmed the raw reads at Q25, called clones with MiXCR and kept productive beta chains. A single entry per CDR3 protein holds the most common genes and DNA from its merged rows. Across this sample there are some 900,000 distinct CDR3 sequences, with 32% seen only once. The top ten hold 9.5% to 15% of the sample. This sample comprised cultured CD8+ T cells from PBMCs, obtained from culture after CMV antigen stimulation. These receptors originate from a human donor in good health (CMV status not recorded). Some clones in this sample may be carry-over from other donors' samples.

The chain is built from TRBV12-3 or TRBV12-4 and TRBJ1-2; the match to TRBD1 covers 7 bases. This CDR3 spans 15 amino acids. V lost 3 bases, J lost 2 bases, and 6 bases stayed unmatched. CDR3 protein: CASSLRQGVNYGYTF. DNA of the CDR3: TGTGCCAGCAGTTTGAGGCAGGGGGTAAACTATGGCTACACCTTC.

This clonotype was recorded at least ten times. The genes are TRBV7-2 and TRBJ1-2; TRBD1 matches 8 bases. The CDR3 is 15 residues long. Unmatched junction bases numbered 8, after V lost 4 bases and J lost 4 bases. The V gene's germline CDR1 is SGHTA and CDR2 FQGNSA. CDR3 sequence (DNA): TGTGCCAGCAGCTCCTCGACAGGGGCGGGCTATGGCTACACCTTC. It is translated as CASSSSTGAGYGYTF.

This clonotype showed up just a few times. V and J are TRBV7-9 and TRBJ1-1, with D tentatively TRBD1 (6 bases). This CDR3 has 14 residues. V was cut by 3 bases and J by 1 base, with 9 bases left in between. Germline CDR1 SEHNR, CDR2 FQNEAQ (reference sequence). CDR3 loop: CASSFPGANTEAFF. The CDR3 bases are TGTGCCAGCAGCTTTCCAGGGGCGAACACTGAAGCTTTCTTT.

Only a few counts were recorded for this clonotype. The chain employs TRBV4-1 and TRBJ2-1; D not certain. The germline V gene has CDR1 MGHRA and CDR2 YSYEKL. V shed 0 bases and J shed 3 bases, with 3 bases lying between them. CDR3 size: 13 residues. DNA for the CDR3: TGCGCCAGCAGCCAAGATAACTACAATGAGCAGTTCTTC. Translating gives CASSQDNYNEQFF.

The rearrangement links TRBV20-1 to TRBJ1-2; 10 nucleotides agree with TRBD1. The CDR3 spans 14 residues. V shed 3 bases and J 7 bases; nucleotides not matched to a gene: 8. Germline V gene sequence: CDR1 DFQATT, CDR2 SNEGSKA (reference sequence). CDR3 coding DNA: TGCAGTGCTAGCCTCCGGGACAGGGGCCTTGGCTACACCTTC. It translates to CSASLRDRGLGYTF.